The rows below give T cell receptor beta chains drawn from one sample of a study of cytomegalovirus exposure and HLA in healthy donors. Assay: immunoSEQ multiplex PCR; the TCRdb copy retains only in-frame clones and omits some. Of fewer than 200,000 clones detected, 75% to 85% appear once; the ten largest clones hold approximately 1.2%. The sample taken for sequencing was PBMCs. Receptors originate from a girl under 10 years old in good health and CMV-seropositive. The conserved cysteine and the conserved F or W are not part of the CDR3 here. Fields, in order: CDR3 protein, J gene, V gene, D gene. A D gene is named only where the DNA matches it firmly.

CDR3 protein: ASSRDRVTEAF; J gene: TRBJ1-1; V gene: TRBV4-2; D gene: TRBD1
CDR3 protein: ASSFSPGLGEKLF; J gene: TRBJ1-4; V gene: TRBV14; D gene: NA
CDR3 protein: ASSVVDSRYSNQPQH; J gene: TRBJ1-5; V gene: TRBV9; D gene: NA
CDR3 protein: ASSNPGGITYEQY; J gene: TRBJ2-7; V gene: TRBV19; D gene: NA
CDR3 protein: ASSWGTGYEQY; J gene: TRBJ2-7; V gene: TRBV5-1; D gene: TRBD1
CDR3 protein: ASGGRDIQETQY; J gene: TRBJ2-5; V gene: TRBV5-4; D gene: NA
CDR3 protein: ASTASGTSNYEQY; J gene: TRBJ2-7; V gene: TRBV28; D gene: TRBD2
CDR3 protein: ASSLKGPGGNTIY; J gene: TRBJ1-3; V gene: TRBV5-1; D gene: NA
CDR3 protein: ASGEGMRGYVKNEQF; J gene: TRBJ2-1; V gene: TRBV5-1; D gene: TRBD2
CDR3 protein: ASSLYSDRGQQY; J gene: TRBJ2-7; V gene: TRBV27; D gene: TRBD1
CDR3 protein: ATSRDLGQGGEQY; J gene: TRBJ2-7; V gene: TRBV15; D gene: TRBD1
CDR3 protein: ASSQFSPGWNTEAF; J gene: TRBJ1-1; V gene: TRBV4-1; D gene: NA
CDR3 protein: SVGHTNTEAF; J gene: TRBJ1-1; V gene: TRBV29-1; D gene: NA
CDR3 protein: ASSPNSGSTTEQF; J gene: TRBJ2-1; V gene: TRBV6-5; D gene: TRBD2
CDR3 protein: ASSLRKRDGYNSPLH; J gene: TRBJ1-6; V gene: TRBV5-4; D gene: NA
CDR3 protein: ASSPEDSGLAGDSSYNEQF; J gene: TRBJ2-1; V gene: TRBV4-1; D gene: TRBD2
CDR3 protein: ASSSSENQPQH; J gene: TRBJ1-5; V gene: TRBV5-6; D gene: NA
CDR3 protein: SVDTSGRGYPYNEQF; J gene: TRBJ2-1; V gene: TRBV29-1; D gene: TRBD2
CDR3 protein: ASSQLDVGTASYEQY; J gene: TRBJ2-7; V gene: TRBV4-1; D gene: TRBD1
CDR3 protein: ASSLDWDRANEQF; J gene: TRBJ2-1; V gene: TRBV11-3; D gene: TRBD1
CDR3 protein: AWESFVFGTEAF; J gene: TRBJ1-1; V gene: TRBV30; D gene: NA
CDR3 protein: ASSLGDRPDNYGYT; J gene: TRBJ1-2; V gene: TRBV11-2; D gene: TRBD1
CDR3 protein: ASSLFETVGYGYT; J gene: TRBJ1-2; V gene: TRBV28; D gene: NA
CDR3 protein: ASSVGAISWPQH; J gene: TRBJ1-5; V gene: TRBV4-2; D gene: NA
CDR3 protein: ASLTRSSGANVLT; J gene: TRBJ2-6; V gene: TRBV6-1; D gene: NA
CDR3 protein: ASSHLPPLTSGTTDTQY; J gene: TRBJ2-3; V gene: TRBV23-1; D gene: TRBD2
CDR3 protein: ASKRENSGNTIY; J gene: TRBJ1-3; V gene: TRBV19; D gene: NA
CDR3 protein: ASSLGLAGAYNEQF; J gene: TRBJ2-1; V gene: TRBV5-1; D gene: TRBD2
CDR3 protein: ASSPPTGGVRETQY; J gene: TRBJ2-5; V gene: TRBV11-3; D gene: TRBD1
CDR3 protein: ASSLESRGYT; J gene: TRBJ1-2; V gene: TRBV5-1; D gene: NA
CDR3 protein: ASSNRVSPPPNNSPLH; J gene: TRBJ1-6; V gene: TRBV7-9; D gene: NA
CDR3 protein: ASEWGTTTTDTQY; J gene: TRBJ2-3; V gene: TRBV6-1; D gene: TRBD2
CDR3 protein: ASSQTPGLAEQNTYNEQF; J gene: TRBJ2-1; V gene: TRBV4-1; D gene: TRBD2
CDR3 protein: ASSQALLVPYEQY; J gene: TRBJ2-7; V gene: TRBV14; D gene: NA
CDR3 protein: AISDSGLAQH; J gene: TRBJ1-5; V gene: TRBV10-3; D gene: NA
CDR3 protein: ASSYGVNGKNEQF; J gene: TRBJ2-1; V gene: TRBV5-1; D gene: NA
CDR3 protein: AIRTGDNEQF; J gene: TRBJ2-1; V gene: TRBV10-3; D gene: TRBD1
CDR3 protein: ASSLVLETQY; J gene: TRBJ2-5; V gene: TRBV7-8; D gene: NA
CDR3 protein: ASSQTGVKEDEQF; J gene: TRBJ2-1; V gene: TRBV11-2; D gene: TRBD1
CDR3 protein: ANLEGLAGSYTDTQY; J gene: TRBJ2-3; V gene: TRBV2; D gene: TRBD2
CDR3 protein: ASSEGGAPYGYT; J gene: TRBJ1-2; V gene: TRBV2; D gene: NA
CDR3 protein: ASSLRRGGLGEQY; J gene: TRBJ2-7; V gene: TRBV7-2; D gene: TRBD2
CDR3 protein: ASSHTDRGNQPQH; J gene: TRBJ1-5; V gene: TRBV7-9; D gene: TRBD1
CDR3 protein: ATSRIPGTSGRSEQF; J gene: TRBJ2-1; V gene: TRBV15; D gene: TRBD2
CDR3 protein: ASSANPNRVRDTEAF; J gene: TRBJ1-1; V gene: TRBV9; D gene: NA
CDR3 protein: ASRWQGAATGELF; J gene: TRBJ2-2; V gene: TRBV5-6; D gene: TRBD1
CDR3 protein: ASRPGALNTEAF; J gene: TRBJ1-1; V gene: TRBV2; D gene: NA
CDR3 protein: ASSFRPGSSNTEAF; J gene: TRBJ1-1; V gene: TRBV5-8; D gene: NA
CDR3 protein: ASSAGQGNYYGYT; J gene: TRBJ1-2; V gene: TRBV9; D gene: TRBD1
CDR3 protein: ASSLEGQGNSPLH; J gene: TRBJ1-6; V gene: TRBV5-1; D gene: TRBD1
CDR3 protein: ASSARRDGPEAF; J gene: TRBJ1-1; V gene: TRBV19; D gene: NA
CDR3 protein: ASSEVGTVNTEAF; J gene: TRBJ1-1; V gene: TRBV25-1; D gene: NA
CDR3 protein: ASSFGSGTRSYNEQF; J gene: TRBJ2-1; V gene: TRBV5-4; D gene: NA
CDR3 protein: ASSLTAGGAGELF; J gene: TRBJ2-2; V gene: TRBV7-7; D gene: TRBD2
CDR3 protein: ASSFGGAAYNEQF; J gene: TRBJ2-1; V gene: TRBV7-3; D gene: NA